The entry that follows covers one T cell receptor beta chain sequence. What it binds is not known. Generated by immunoSEQ multiplex PCR, the TCRdb table keeps only in-frame clones and is missing some. Here the sample spans over 100,000 clones, over 85% being singletons. The data belong to a study of T cell responses to AZD1222 COVID-19 vaccine. Germline CDR1 and CDR2: SGHNT and YENEEA. The V and J ends lost 5 bases and 0 bases respectively, with 10 bases between them. The CDR3 has 14 amino acids. Study results and limitations: Among the donors, most were white British and more were female, and clonal diversity was possibly underestimated. In all cases, repertoires were sampled only after the peak T cell response. As reported, nearly half of all spike-specific TCRs target variant regions that are unmutated.

Specimen: peripheral blood, collected on day 0 of AZD1222 vaccination. This sequence was found in an adult in good health. V and J are TRBV11-3 and TRBJ1-1; tentatively, D is TRBD1 (6 bases). The CDR3 DNA is TGTGCCAGCAGCCGAACAGGGTTGAACACTGAAGCTTTCTTT. It translates to CASSRTGLNTEAFF.